A selection of T cell receptor beta chains follows, all from one sample in a study of blood T cell repertoires in COVID-19. The table came from immunoSEQ multiplex PCR; TCRdb's copy has only in-frame clones and leaves some out. There are approximately 250,000 clones in the sample; 70% to 90% occur only once, and 1% to 1.5% lies in the top ten. The sequencing sample was made of PBMCs or T cells enriched from blood (not recorded which). These receptors were obtained from a woman in her thirties or forties with acute COVID-19. Each CDR3 is given with its conserved first and last residue. The D gene is left open where the match is weak. Expanded clones are given a class, and other clones once, few, many or no size at all.

-	TRBV11-2	TRBJ2-1	-	TGTGCCAGCAGCTTAGCCCCTTCTAGCGATGAGCAGTTCTTC	CASSLAPSSDEQFF
TRBD1	TRBV29-1	TRBJ1-1	-	TGCAGCGTTTGGGGGGACAGAGAGAACACTGAAGCTTTCTTT	CSVWGDRENTEAFF
-	TRBV28	TRBJ2-1	-	TGTGCCAGCAGCCCCCTAGGACAGAATAACAATGAGCAGTTCTTC	CASSPLGQNNNEQFF
-	TRBV19	TRBJ1-4	-	TGTGCCAGTAGTCCACAAGAGCGGGAAAAACTGTTTTTT	CASSPQEREKLFF
-	TRBV28	TRBJ2-7	-	TGTGCCAGCAGTTTATCAGGTTACGAGCAGTACTTC	CASSLSGYEQYF
-	TRBV6-5	TRBJ1-4	once	TGTGCCAGCTCCAGGAGGGGCCACAATGAAAAACTGTTTTTT	CASSRRGHNEKLFF
TRBD1	TRBV11-2	TRBJ1-4	-	TGTGCCAGCAGCTTGGGACAGGGTGACGAAAAACTGTTTTTT	CASSLGQGDEKLFF
-	TRBV4-1	TRBJ1-4	-	TGCGCCAGCAGCCAAGTGACAGCAAGAAATGAAAAACTGTTTTTT	CASSQVTARNEKLFF
TRBD1	TRBV5-8	TRBJ1-4	-	TGTGCCAGCAGCCCGAGCCTCGGGACAGGGTTCGAAAAACTGTTTTTT	CASSPSLGTGFEKLFF
-	TRBV6-5	TRBJ1-3	-	TGTGCCAGCCGACAGGTGGCTGGAAACACCATATATTTT	CASRQVAGNTIYF
TRBD1	TRBV6-1	TRBJ1-1	-	TGTGCCAGCAGTGAAGGAAGGGGGCTGGCGGCTTTCTTT	CASSEGRGLAAFF
TRBD2	TRBV27	TRBJ2-1	once	TGTGCCAGCAGTCGGAGTATACTAGCGGGAGTTGTACAAGAGCAGTTCTTC	CASSRSILAGVVQEQFF
TRBD1	TRBV19	TRBJ2-7	-	TGTGCCAGTAGTACCGAAAACCGGGACAGGAACTACGAGCAGTACTTC	CASSTENRDRNYEQYF
-	TRBV4-1	TRBJ1-3	-	TGCGCCAGCAGTTTCCGGGGAACTGGAAACACCATATATTTT	CASSFRGTGNTIYF
TRBD2	TRBV5-4	TRBJ2-2	-	TGTGCCAGCAGCTTGAAGATGACTAGCGGGAGGGACACCGGGGAGCTGTTTTTT	CASSLKMTSGRDTGELFF
TRBD2	TRBV29-1	TRBJ2-1	-	TGCAGCGTTGGAGGGGTAGCGGGAGGGCGGCAGCAGTTCTTC	CSVGGVAGGRQQFF
-	TRBV11-2	TRBJ1-1	-	TGTGCCAGCACCCCCTTGGACAGAATGAACACTGAAGCTTTCTTT	CASTPLDRMNTEAFF
TRBD1	TRBV10-3	TRBJ1-4	-	TGTGCCATCAGTGAGGTCCAGGGGGGTGAAAAACTGTTTTTT	CAISEVQGGEKLFF
-	TRBV2	TRBJ1-2	-	TGTGCCAGCGGCCAGCAGGAGGACTATGGCTACACCTTC	CASGQQEDYGYTF
TRBD1	TRBV7-9	TRBJ1-2	once	TGTGCCAGCAGCTCAAATTTGGGACAGGGCGAATATGGCTACACCTTC	CASSSNLGQGEYGYTF
-	TRBV19	TRBJ1-4	once	TGTGCCAGTACCCTCCGGGGGGGCGCAACTAATGAAAAACTGTTTTTT	CASTLRGGATNEKLFF
-	TRBV11-2	TRBJ2-1	-	TGTGCCAGCAGCTTAGATGCGGTTCACTACAATGAGCAGTTCTTC	CASSLDAVHYNEQFF
-	TRBV5-1	TRBJ1-1	-	TGCGCCAGCAGCTCTCCGTCTAACGCTGAAGCTTTCTTT	CASSSPSNAEAFF
TRBD2	TRBV27	TRBJ2-1	-	TGTGCCAGCAGTTATCTAGCGGGAGCTGGTGAGCAGTTCTTC	CASSYLAGAGEQFF
TRBD1	TRBV6-2/TRBV6-3	TRBJ1-2	-	TGTGCCAGCAGCACCGGGACAGGGTTTTACTATGGCTACACCTTC	CASSTGTGFYYGYTF
TRBD1	TRBV7-6	TRBJ2-3	-	TGTGCCAGCGAGCAAACTCGGGACAGAACTACGCAGTATTTT	CASEQTRDRTTQYF
TRBD1	TRBV24-1	TRBJ2-1	-	TGTGCCACCAGTGACCCTGACAGGGGGCCTCTAAATGAGCAGTTCTTC	CATSDPDRGPLNEQFF
TRBD1	TRBV18	TRBJ1-2	-	TGTGCCAGCTCACCCGACGGACAGGGGAGTAGTTATGGCTACACCTTC	CASSPDGQGSSYGYTF
TRBD1	TRBV7-2	TRBJ2-3	-	TGTGCCAGCAGCCTAAGGACAGGCCCAGATACGCAGTATTTT	CASSLRTGPDTQYF
-	TRBV7-2	TRBJ2-7	-	TGTGCCAGCAGCTTAGGTTATCGGGGGAGCTACGAGCAGTACTTC	CASSLGYRGSYEQYF
-	TRBV7-2	TRBJ2-5	-	TGTGCCAGCAGCGCTGGACAAAAAGAGACCCAGTACTTC	CASSAGQKETQYF
-	TRBV2	TRBJ1-5	-	TGTGCCAGCAGTCGCGAACATAGCACCACCGATCAGCCCCAGCATTTT	CASSREHSTTDQPQHF
-	TRBV14	TRBJ1-1	-	TGTGCCAGCAGCCAAGATAGAACTGAAGCTTTCTTT	CASSQDRTEAFF
-	TRBV19	TRBJ2-1	-	TGTGCCAGTAGTAGCTCCGGGAGTCTCTACAATGAGCAGTTCTTC	CASSSSGSLYNEQFF
-	TRBV28	TRBJ1-6	-	TGTGCCAGCAGTTTAGCGGATTCACCCCTCCACTTT	CASSLADSPLHF
-	TRBV27	TRBJ2-3	-	TGTGCCAGCAGTTCCCTCATCCGTGGGGGCTTGGGGGAGCAGTATTTT	CASSSLIRGGLGEQYF
TRBD1	TRBV5-1	TRBJ1-1	-	TGCGCCAGCAGCTTGGCCTTTACAGGGGCGCCGAACACTGAAGCTTTCTTT	CASSLAFTGAPNTEAFF
TRBD2	TRBV4-1	TRBJ2-2	-	TGCGCCAGCAGGCCGCTAGCGGGAGTTGGCACCGGGGAGCTGTTTTTT	CASRPLAGVGTGELFF
-	TRBV15	TRBJ2-4	-	TGTGCCACCAGCAGAGATCGACGATCGGGCAAAAACATTCAGTACTTC	CATSRDRRSGKNIQYF
-	TRBV29-1	TRBJ1-2	-	TGCAGCGTTTTTCTCCGAGGCTATGGCTACACCTTC	CSVFLRGYGYTF
TRBD2	TRBV19	TRBJ2-1	-	TGTGCCAGTAGAAATAGCGGGAGCGGCTCCTACAATGAGCAGTTCTTC	CASRNSGSGSYNEQFF
-	TRBV28	TRBJ2-1	once	TGTGCCAGCAGTTTTATTTCAGCCTACAATGAGCAGTTCTTC	CASSFISAYNEQFF
TRBD2	TRBV4-1	TRBJ2-5	-	TGCGCCAGCAGCTTAGGACTAGCGGAAGAGACCCAGTACTTC	CASSLGLAEETQYF
TRBD2	TRBV2	TRBJ2-1	-	TGTGCCAGCAGTGAAGTCGCGGGGGTACGGGAGTTCTTC	CASSEVAGVREFF
-	TRBV7-9	TRBJ2-2	-	TGTGCCAGCAGCTTAGTCTTGTACACCGGGGAGCTGTTTTTT	CASSLVLYTGELFF
TRBD1	TRBV27	TRBJ1-4	-	TGTGCCAGCAGTTTTTGGGACAGGGGCAAACTGTTTTTT	CASSFWDRGKLFF
-	TRBV18	TRBJ2-1	-	TGTGCCAGCTCACCACCACGCGATCGGAATGAGCAGTTCTTC	CASSPPRDRNEQFF
TRBD2	TRBV6-5	TRBJ2-3	-	TGTGCCAGCAGTTACTCAGCGAGACTAGCGGCAGATACGCAGTATTTT	CASSYSARLAADTQYF
-	TRBV24-1	TRBJ2-6	-	TGTGCCACCAGCGCAGGCTTCATCGCCGGGGCCAACGTCCTGACTTTC	CATSAGFIAGANVLTF
TRBD1	TRBV10-2	TRBJ1-5	-	TGCGCCAGCAGTCTACAGGGGCGGGATCAGCCCCAGCATTTT	CASSLQGRDQPQHF
-	TRBV13	TRBJ2-3	-	TGTGCCAGCAGCTCTGAAGGGGACTGGGGTGATACGCAGTATTTT	CASSSEGDWGDTQYF
-	TRBV2	TRBJ1-5	-	TGTGCCAGCAGTGTACAGGGTCGGGCCCAGCATTTT	CASSVQGRAQHF
TRBD1	TRBV4-1	TRBJ1-2	-	TGCGCCAGCAGTCGAGACACCGGGACAGGCTATGGCTACACCTTC	CASSRDTGTGYGYTF
TRBD2	TRBV15	TRBJ2-7	few	TGTGCCACCAGCAAGCCGGGACTAGCGGGTAACTACGAGCAGTACTTC	CATSKPGLAGNYEQYF
-	TRBV9	TRBJ1-3	-	TGTGCCAGCAGCGTAGTCGGGGGCTCTGGAAACACCATATATTTT	CASSVVGGSGNTIYF